These T cell receptor beta chains were read from a single sample in a study of tumor and adjacent non-tumor tissue in lung cancer. Each CDR3 protein gets one entry after TCRdb re-called the multiplex PCR reads with MiXCR. The table lists nearly 50,000 distinct CDR3 sequences, roughly 67% of them singletons. Source material: distant non-tumor lung tissue. Receptors were obtained from a woman aged 70 to 79 with non-small cell lung cancer. Both conserved end residues are part of each CDR3. The order of the fields is V gene, D gene, clone size, J gene, CDR3 protein, CDR3 DNA. D genes are given only for firm matches. Expanded clones are given a class, and other clones once, few, many or no size at all.

TRBV4-2	NA	NA	TRBJ1-2	CARSQVAGAEGYTF	TGTGCCCGCAGCCAAGTGGCGGGGGCGGAGGGCTACACCTTC
TRBV4-2	TRBD1	NA	TRBJ2-7	CACSQLRHRGEQYF	TGTGCCTGCAGCCAACTAAGACACAGGGGGGAGCAGTACTTC
TRBV5-1	TRBD2	NA	TRBJ2-3	CASSEGLAAFVDTQYF	TGCGCCAGCAGCGAGGGACTAGCGGCCTTCGTGGATACGCAGTATTTT
TRBV29-1	TRBD1	NA	TRBJ2-7	CSVIKGAEYEQYF	TGCAGCGTGATCAAGGGGGCAGAGTACGAGCAATACTTC
TRBV11-1	NA	medium-sized	TRBJ2-3	CASSLVGGTVRNTQYF	TGTGCCAGCAGCTTAGTGGGGGGGACAGTCAGAAATACGCAGTATTTT
TRBV4-2	NA	NA	TRBJ2-7	CVSSQLRNSGEQYF	TGTGTCAGCAGCCAACTAAGAAACAGTGGGGAGCAGTACTTC
TRBV4-2	NA	few	TRBJ2-2	CASSQDWTTNIGELFF	TGTGCGAGCAGCCAAGATTGGACCACGAACATCGGGGAGCTGTTTTTT
TRBV11-3	NA	once	TRBJ2-3	CASSLGQGTDTQYF	TGTGCCAGCAGTCTCGGGCAGGGGACAGATACGCAGTATTTT
TRBV14	TRBD2	many	TRBJ2-1	CASSPRGGSSYNEQFF	TGTGCCAGCAGCCCTCGGGGGGGGAGCTCCTACAATGAGCAGTTCTTC
TRBV7-2	TRBD2	many	TRBJ2-2	CASSWGLAGDPNTGELFF	TGTGCCAGCAGCTGGGGACTAGCGGGAGATCCGAACACCGGGGAGCTGTTTTTT
TRBV5-4	TRBD2	NA	TRBJ2-7	CASAPSPRREFYELYF	TGTGCCAGCGCGCCCAGTCCTCGGCGGGAGTTCTACGAGCTGTACTTC
TRBV6-5	NA	NA	TRBJ2-3	CACSYSFMNRDTQYF	TGTGCTTGCAGTTACTCGTTTATGAACAGAGATACGCAGTATTTT
TRBV12-3/TRBV12-4	NA	NA	TRBJ1-5	CAISFLGLNQPQHF	TGTGCCATCAGTTTCCTAGGCCTCAATCAGCCCCAGCATTTT
TRBV5-5	NA	many	TRBJ2-3	CASSLGARGDTQYF	TGTGCCAGCAGCTTGGGTGCCCGAGGAGATACGCAGTATTTT
TRBV4-1	NA	NA	TRBJ2-4	CASSQGPSVKSIQDF	TGCGCCAGCAGCCAGGGACCAAGCGTCAAAAGCATTCAGGACTTC
TRBV4-1	NA	NA	TRBJ2-1	CASNLAEGGLYEQFF	TGCGCCAGCAACCTAGCCGAGGGGGGGCTCTATGAGCAGTTCTTC
TRBV11-1	NA	NA	TRBJ2-7	CANSLTGYEQYF	TGTGCGAACAGCCTAACGGGATACGAGCAGTACTTC
TRBV20-1	NA	NA	TRBJ2-3	CSALDVLGRGAGDAQYF	TGCAGTGCTTTAGATGTCCTGGGCCGAGGGGCCGGGGATGCGCAGTATTTT
TRBV6-5	NA	many	TRBJ2-7	CASSQSVRRSKISYEQYF	TGTGCCAGCAGTCAGAGCGTAAGGCGCTCCAAGATCTCCTACGAGCAGTACTTC
TRBV5-1	TRBD2	many	TRBJ2-1	CASSLQASGRSEQFF	TGCGCCAGCAGCTTGCAGGCTAGCGGGAGAAGCGAGCAGTTCTTC
TRBV6-2/TRBV6-3	NA	NA	TRBJ1-1	CASIGTLRETEAFF	TGTGCCAGCATAGGGACTCTGAGAGAGACTGAAGCTTTCTTT
TRBV6-6	TRBD1	NA	TRBJ2-6	CTSSYRGSGANVLTF	TGTACCAGCAGTTACAGGGGGTCTGGAGCCAACGTCCTGACTTTC